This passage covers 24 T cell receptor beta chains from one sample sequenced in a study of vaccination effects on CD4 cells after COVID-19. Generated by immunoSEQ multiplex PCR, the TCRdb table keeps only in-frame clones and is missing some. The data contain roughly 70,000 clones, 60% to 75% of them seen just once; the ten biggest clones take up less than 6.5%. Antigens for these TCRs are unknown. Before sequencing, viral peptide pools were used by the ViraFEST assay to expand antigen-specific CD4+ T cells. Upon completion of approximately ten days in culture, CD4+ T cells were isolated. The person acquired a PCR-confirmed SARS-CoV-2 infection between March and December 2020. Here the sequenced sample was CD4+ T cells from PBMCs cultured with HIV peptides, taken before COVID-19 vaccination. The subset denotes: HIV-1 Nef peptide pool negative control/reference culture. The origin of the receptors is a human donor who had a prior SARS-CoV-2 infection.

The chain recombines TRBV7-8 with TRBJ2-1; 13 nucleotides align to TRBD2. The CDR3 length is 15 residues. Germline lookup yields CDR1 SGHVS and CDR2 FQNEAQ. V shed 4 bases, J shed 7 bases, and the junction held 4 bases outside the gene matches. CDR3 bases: TGTGCCAGCAGCTGGACTAGCGGGAGAGGGAATGAGCAGTTCTTC. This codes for CASSWTSGRGNEQFF. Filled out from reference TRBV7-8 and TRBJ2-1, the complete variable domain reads GAGVSQSPRYKVAKRGQDVALRCDPISGHVSLFWYQQALGQGPEFLTYFQNEAQLDKSGLPSDRFFAERPEGSVSTLKIQRTQQEDSAVYLCASSWTSGRGNEQFFGPGTRLTVL.

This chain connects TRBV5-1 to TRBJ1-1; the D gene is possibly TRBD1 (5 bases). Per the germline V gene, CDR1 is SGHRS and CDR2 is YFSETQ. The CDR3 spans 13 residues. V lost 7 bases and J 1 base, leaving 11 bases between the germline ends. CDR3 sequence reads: CASSRQPNTEAFF. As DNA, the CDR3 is TGCGCCAGCTCTAGACAGCCGAACACTGAAGCTTTCTTT.

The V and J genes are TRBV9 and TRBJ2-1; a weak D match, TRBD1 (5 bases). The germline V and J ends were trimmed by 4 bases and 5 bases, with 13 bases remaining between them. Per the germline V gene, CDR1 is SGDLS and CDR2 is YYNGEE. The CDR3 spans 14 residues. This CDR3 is CASSLGQRNNEQFF. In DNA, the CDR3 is TGTGCCAGCAGCTTGGGGCAGAGAAACAATGAGCAGTTCTTC.

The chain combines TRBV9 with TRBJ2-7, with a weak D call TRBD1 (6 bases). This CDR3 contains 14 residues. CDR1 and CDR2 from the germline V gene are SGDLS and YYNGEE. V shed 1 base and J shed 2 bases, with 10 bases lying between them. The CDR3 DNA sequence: TGTGCCAGCAGCGTAACAGGGTACGCCTACGAGCAGTACTTC. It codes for CASSVTGYAYEQYF.

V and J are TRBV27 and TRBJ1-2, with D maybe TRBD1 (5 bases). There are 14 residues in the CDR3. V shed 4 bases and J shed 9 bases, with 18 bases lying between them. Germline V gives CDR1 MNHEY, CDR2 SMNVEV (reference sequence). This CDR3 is CASSYNGAGMSYTF. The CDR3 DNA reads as TGTGCCAGCAGTTACAATGGGGCGGGGATGAGCTACACCTTC.

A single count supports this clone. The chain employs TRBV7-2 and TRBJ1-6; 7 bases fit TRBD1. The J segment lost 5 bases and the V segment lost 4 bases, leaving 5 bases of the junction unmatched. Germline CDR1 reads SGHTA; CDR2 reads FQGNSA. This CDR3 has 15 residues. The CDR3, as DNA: TGTGCCAGCAGCTCACAGACAGGGAATAATTCACCCCTCCACTTT. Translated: CASSSQTGNNSPLHF.

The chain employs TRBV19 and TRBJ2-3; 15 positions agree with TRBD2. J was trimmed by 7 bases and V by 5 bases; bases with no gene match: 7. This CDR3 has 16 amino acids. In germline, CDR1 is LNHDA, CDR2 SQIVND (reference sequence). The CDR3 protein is CASSPGLAGGVHTQYF. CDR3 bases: TGTGCCAGTAGTCCTGGACTAGCGGGAGGGGTGCATACGCAGTATTTT.

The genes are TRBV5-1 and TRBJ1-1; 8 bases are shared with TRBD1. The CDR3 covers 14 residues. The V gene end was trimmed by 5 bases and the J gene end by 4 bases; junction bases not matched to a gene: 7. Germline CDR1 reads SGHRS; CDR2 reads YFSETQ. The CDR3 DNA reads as TGCGCCAGCAGTCAACAGGGGGAGGGCACTGAAGCTTTCTTT. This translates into CASSQQGEGTEAFF. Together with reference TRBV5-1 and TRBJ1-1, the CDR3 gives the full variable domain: KAGVTQTPRYLIKTRGQQVTLSCSPISGHRSVSWYQQTPGQGLQFLFEYFSETQRNKGNFPGRFSGRQFSNSRSEMNVSTLELGDSALYLCASSQQGEGTEAFFGQGTRLTVV.

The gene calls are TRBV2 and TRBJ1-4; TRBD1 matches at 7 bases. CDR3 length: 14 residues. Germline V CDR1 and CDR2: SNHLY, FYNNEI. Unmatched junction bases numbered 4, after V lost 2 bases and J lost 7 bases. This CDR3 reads CASSESRGGEKLFF. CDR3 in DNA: TGTGCCAGCAGTGAATCCAGGGGGGGTGAAAAACTGTTTTTT.

CDR3 DNA sequence: TGTGCCAGCAGTGAGCGGCAGTTAAACTCCTACGAGCAGTACTTC. Amino acid sequence: CASSERQLNSYEQYF. The chain joins TRBV2 to TRBJ2-7; D is uncertain. Trimming pared 3 bases from V and 0 bases from J, leaving 12 bases between. From germline, CDR1 is SNHLY and CDR2 FYNNEI. The CDR3 totals 15 residues.

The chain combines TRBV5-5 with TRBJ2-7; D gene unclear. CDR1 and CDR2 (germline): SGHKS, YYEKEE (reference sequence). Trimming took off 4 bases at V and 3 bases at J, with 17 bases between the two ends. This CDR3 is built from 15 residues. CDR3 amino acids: CASSASPQLIYEQYF. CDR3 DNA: TGTGCCAGCAGCGCCTCTCCCCAGCTCATCTACGAGCAGTACTTC.

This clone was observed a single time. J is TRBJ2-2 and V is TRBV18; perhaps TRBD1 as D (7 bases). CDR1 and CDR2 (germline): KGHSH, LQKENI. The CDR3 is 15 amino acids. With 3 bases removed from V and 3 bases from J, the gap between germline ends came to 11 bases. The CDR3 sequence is CASSPQGGDTGELFF. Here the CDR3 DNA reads TGTGCCAGCTCACCGCAGGGGGGCGACACCGGGGAGCTGTTTTTT.

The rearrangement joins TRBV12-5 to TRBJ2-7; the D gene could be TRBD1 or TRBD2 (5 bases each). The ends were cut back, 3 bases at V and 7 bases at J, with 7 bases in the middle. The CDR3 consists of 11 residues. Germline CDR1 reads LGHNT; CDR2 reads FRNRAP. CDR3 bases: TGTGCTAGTGGTTTCTGGGGGGAGCAGTACTTC. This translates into CASGFWGEQYF.

The CDR3 sequence is CASSLEETANEQFF. The CDR3 DNA follows: TGTGCCAGCAGCTTAGAAGAGACTGCCAATGAGCAGTTCTTC. This chain joins TRBV7-2 and TRBJ2-1; D gene ambiguous. The CDR3 is 14 residues long. CDR1 and CDR2 (germline): SGHTA, FQGNSA. Trimming pared 1 base from V and 6 bases from J, leaving 10 bases between.

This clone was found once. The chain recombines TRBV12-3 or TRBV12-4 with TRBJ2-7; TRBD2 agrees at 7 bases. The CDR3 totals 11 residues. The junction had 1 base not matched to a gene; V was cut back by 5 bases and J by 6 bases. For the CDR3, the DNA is TGTGCCAGCAGTCCTAGCGGCGAGCAGTACTTC. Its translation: CASSPSGEQYF.

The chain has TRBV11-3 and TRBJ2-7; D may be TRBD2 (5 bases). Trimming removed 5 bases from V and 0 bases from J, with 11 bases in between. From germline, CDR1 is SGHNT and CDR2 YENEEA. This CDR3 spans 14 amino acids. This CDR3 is CASSPGVFSYEQYF. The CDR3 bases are TGTGCCAGCAGCCCCGGGGTTTTCTCCTACGAGCAGTACTTC.

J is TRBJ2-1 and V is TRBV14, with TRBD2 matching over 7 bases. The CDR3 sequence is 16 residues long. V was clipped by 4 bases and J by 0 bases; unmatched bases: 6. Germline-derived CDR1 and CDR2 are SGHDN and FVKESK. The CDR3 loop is CASSPLAVLSYNEQFF. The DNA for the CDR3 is TGTGCCAGCAGCCCCCTAGCGGTACTCTCCTACAATGAGCAGTTCTTC.

CDR3 DNA: TGTGCCAGCAGCTTAATCGGGGGGGCAGCCTATGAGCAGTTCTTC. It is translated as CASSLIGGAAYEQFF. The genes are TRBV7-2 and TRBJ2-1; 8 bases fit TRBD2. The V segment lost 2 bases and the J segment 8 bases; nucleotides outside the gene matches: 8. The CDR3 is 15 residues long. CDR1 SGHTA and CDR2 FQGNSA come from the germline V gene.

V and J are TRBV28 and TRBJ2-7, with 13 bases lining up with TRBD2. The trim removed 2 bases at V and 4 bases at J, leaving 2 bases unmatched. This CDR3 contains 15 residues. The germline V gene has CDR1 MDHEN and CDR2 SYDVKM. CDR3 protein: CASSLGLAGVYEQYF. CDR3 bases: TGTGCCAGCAGTTTAGGACTAGCGGGAGTTTACGAGCAGTACTTC.

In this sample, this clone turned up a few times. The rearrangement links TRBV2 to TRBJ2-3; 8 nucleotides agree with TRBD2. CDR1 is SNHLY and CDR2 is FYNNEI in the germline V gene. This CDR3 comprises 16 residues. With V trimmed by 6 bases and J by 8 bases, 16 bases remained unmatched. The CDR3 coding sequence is TGTGCCAGCAGGGAACTGACTAGCGTGGGCCTCGGTACGCAGTATTTT. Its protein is CASRELTSVGLGTQYF.

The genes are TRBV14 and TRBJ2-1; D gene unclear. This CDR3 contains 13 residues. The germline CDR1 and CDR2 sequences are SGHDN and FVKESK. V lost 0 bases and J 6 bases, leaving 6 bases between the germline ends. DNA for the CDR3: TGTGCCAGCAGCCAAGACAACATCAATGAGCAGTTCTTC. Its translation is CASSQDNINEQFF. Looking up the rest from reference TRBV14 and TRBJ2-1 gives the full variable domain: EAGVTQFPSHSVIEKGQTVTLRCDPISGHDNLYWYRRVMGKEIKFLLHFVKESKQDESGMPNNRFLAERTGGTYSTLKVQPAELEDSGVYFCASSQDNINEQFFGPGTRLTVL.

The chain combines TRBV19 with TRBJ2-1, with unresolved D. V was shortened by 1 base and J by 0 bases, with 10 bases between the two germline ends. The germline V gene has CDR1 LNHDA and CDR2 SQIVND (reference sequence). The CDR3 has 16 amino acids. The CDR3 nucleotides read TGTGCCAGTAGTATAGTCACTCCCCGCTCCTACAATGAGCAGTTCTTC. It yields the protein CASSIVTPRSYNEQFF.

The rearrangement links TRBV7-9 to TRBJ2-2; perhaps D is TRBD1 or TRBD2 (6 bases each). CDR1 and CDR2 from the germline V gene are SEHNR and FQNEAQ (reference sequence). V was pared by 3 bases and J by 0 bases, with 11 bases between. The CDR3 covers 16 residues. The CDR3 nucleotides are TGTGCCAGCAGCTTGTATGGGGGGCCGAACACCGGGGAGCTGTTTTTT. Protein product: CASSLYGGPNTGELFF.

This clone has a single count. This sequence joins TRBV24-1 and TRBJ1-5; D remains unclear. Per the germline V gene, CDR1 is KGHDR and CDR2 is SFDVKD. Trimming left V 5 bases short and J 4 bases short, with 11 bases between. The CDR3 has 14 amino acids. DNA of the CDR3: TGTGCCACCAGTGCGGGGTCTAGTAATCAGCCCCAGCATTTT. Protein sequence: CATSAGSSNQPQHF.